Below, 24 T cell receptor beta chains from the same sample are listed, as sequenced in a study of response to subunit inactivated influenza vaccine. TCRdb independently ran MiXCR on the RT-PCR reads; one entry per CDR3 protein. The sample lists hundreds of thousands of distinct CDR3 sequences; approximately 12% were seen once. Here the sequenced sample was PBMCs from blood, taken about 40 days after vaccination. These receptors were taken from a man over 45 who received an inactivated influenza vaccine.

This clonotype was recorded many times. The chain combines TRBV20-1 with TRBJ2-1; no firm D call. Germline loops: CDR1 DFQATT, CDR2 SNEGSKA (reference sequence). Trimming took off 4 bases at V and 9 bases at J, with 7 bases between the two ends. The CDR3 totals 10 residues. The CDR3 region is CSAKSVEQFF. DNA of the CDR3: TGCAGTGCTAAGAGCGTTGAGCAGTTCTTC.

This clonotype was seen many times. V usage is TRBV12-3 or TRBV12-4 and J usage is TRBJ1-1; no definite D call. V was trimmed by 5 bases and J by 0 bases, leaving 10 bases between them. The CDR3 has 14 residues. In DNA, the CDR3 is TGTGCCAGCAGTCAAAGGGTTGTGAACACTGAAGCTTTCTTT. Its protein is CASSQRVVNTEAFF.

The chain joins TRBV5-1 to TRBJ2-7; 9 bases map to TRBD2. V was clipped by 0 bases and J by 0 bases; unmatched bases: 7. Looked up from germline, CDR1 is SGHRS and CDR2 is YFSETQ. This CDR3 has 17 residues. The CDR3 DNA reads TGCGCCAGCAGCTTGGTGGCTAGCGGGACGAGCTCCTACGAGCAGTACTTC. Protein sequence: CASSLVASGTSSYEQYF. The full variable domain, completed using reference TRBV5-1 and TRBJ2-7, is KAGVTQTPRYLIKTRGQQVTLSCSPISGHRSVSWYQQTPGQGLQFLFEYFSETQRNKGNFPGRFSGRQFSNSRSEMNVSTLELGDSALYLCASSLVASGTSSYEQYFGPGTRLTVT.

The chain combines TRBV6-5 with TRBJ1-6, with 7 bases lining up with TRBD1. V lost 2 bases, J lost 7 bases, and 11 bases stayed unmatched. Germline assignment: CDR1 MNHEY and CDR2 SVGAGI. This CDR3 region has 17 residues. The CDR3 spells CASSYIPGTERNSPLHF. The DNA of the CDR3 is TGTGCCAGCAGTTACATCCCCGGGACAGAGAGAAATTCACCCCTCCACTTT.

This clonotype was observed at least ten times. This chain links TRBV20-1 with TRBJ1-1; unclear D gene. The length of the CDR3 is 12 residues. The germline CDR1 and CDR2 sequences are DFQATT and SNEGSKA (reference sequence). V lost 5 bases to trimming and J lost 5 bases, with 12 bases between them. DNA of the CDR3: TGCAGTGCTCGCCCACCGTCGACTGAAGCTTTCTTT. This codes for CSARPPSTEAFF.

The chain couples TRBV10-3 to TRBJ2-3; a weak D match, TRBD1 (5 bases). V was cut by 0 bases and J by 6 bases, with 13 bases left in between. Germline V CDR1 and CDR2: ENHRY, SYGVKD. The CDR3 spans 15 residues. The CDR3 bases are TGTGCCATCAGTGAGTCGAAGGCCCCAGGGGATACGCAGTATTTT. Translation: CAISESKAPGDTQYF.

This chain connects TRBV7-2 to TRBJ2-1, with D possibly being TRBD2 (5 bases). Germline CDR1 is SGHTA and CDR2 is FQGNSA. Trimming stripped 6 bases from V and 5 bases from J, with 20 bases between. The CDR3 spans 16 residues. The CDR3 DNA reads TGTGCCAGCAGTTGGTTGCCGGGATCCGGAAACAATGAGCAGTTCTTC. Protein product: CASSWLPGSGNNEQFF.

This sequence joins TRBV29-1 and TRBJ2-3; the D gene is possibly TRBD2 (7 bases). Trimming stripped 4 bases from V and 3 bases from J, with 17 bases between. The CDR3 is 15 amino acids. Germline CDR1 is SQVTM and CDR2 is ANQGSEA. CDR3 nucleotides: TGCAGCGTTGGTCCGGAAGGGGGGGAGACAGATACGCAGTATTTT. Its protein product is CSVGPEGGETDTQYF.

There are a few counts of this clonotype. The chain recombines TRBV5-1 with TRBJ2-7; D not certain. The V and J ends lost 0 bases and 6 bases respectively, with 10 bases between them. The CDR3 runs to 13 residues. Looked up from germline, CDR1 is SGHRS and CDR2 is YFSETQ. CDR3 DNA: TGCGCCAGCAGCTTGGTTCTAGGCCTCGAGCAGTACTTC. Its protein is CASSLVLGLEQYF.

This clonotype was detected once. The CDR3 is CATSRVKGMNEKLFF. CDR3 nucleotide sequence: TGTGCCACCAGCAGAGTTAAGGGCATGAATGAAAAACTGTTTTTT. V is TRBV15 and J is TRBJ1-4; D gene uncertain. The V gene's germline CDR1 is LNHNV and CDR2 YYDKDF (reference sequence). The CDR3 sequence is 15 residues long. With 1 base removed from V and 5 bases from J, the gap between germline ends came to 11 bases. The entire variable domain, with the rest obtained from reference TRBV15 and TRBJ1-4, is as follows: DAMVIQNPRYQVTQFGKPVTLSCSQTLNHNVMYWYQQKSSQAPKLLFHYYDKDFNNEADTPDNFQSRRPNTSFCFLDIRSPGLGDTAMYLCATSRVKGMNEKLFFGSGTQLSVL.

This clonotype was detected only a few times. The gene calls are TRBV12-3 or TRBV12-4 and TRBJ1-4; D may be TRBD1 (5 bases). CDR3 size: 15 residues. V lost 6 bases and J 4 bases, leaving 15 bases between the germline ends. The CDR3 loop is CASSPDGAGNEKLFF. As DNA, the CDR3 is TGTGCCAGCAGCCCCGATGGGGCCGGTAATGAAAAACTGTTTTTT.

This clonotype was counted many times. One end of the junction does not line up with germline, which may come from a read error. This chain uses TRBV5-1 with TRBJ2-1, with 8 bases that match TRBD1. Looked up from germline, CDR1 is SGHRS and CDR2 is YFSETQ. The length of the CDR3 is 15 residues. The DNA for the CDR3 is TGTGCCAGCAGCTTAGGACAGGGTTCGTACAATGAGCAGTTCTTC. It translates to CASSLGQGSYNEQFF.

A few counts support this clonotype. The V and J genes are TRBV20-1 and TRBJ2-2; perhaps TRBD2 as D (6 bases). The CDR3 covers 14 residues. The germline V gene has CDR1 DFQATT and CDR2 SNEGSKA (reference sequence). Trimming shortened V by 6 bases and J by 9 bases, and 20 bases separated the two germline ends. The DNA for the CDR3 is TGCAGTGCCGGCGGGGCTACTGCGCACCGGGAGCTGTTTTTT. It codes for CSAGGATAHRELFF.

V is TRBV20-1 and J is TRBJ2-7, with a possible D match to TRBD2 (5 bases). Germline V gene lookup returns CDR1 DFQATT and CDR2 SNEGSKA (reference sequence). The germline V and J ends were trimmed by 5 bases and 2 bases, with 19 bases remaining between them. The CDR3 loop spans 15 amino acids. Here the CDR3 DNA reads TGCAGTGCTGGCCCCGTTTTGAGGGCGGCCTACGAGCAGTACTTC. The encoded protein is CSAGPVLRAAYEQYF.

The chain joins TRBV20-1 to TRBJ2-4; no firm D call. V was pared by 0 bases and J by 0 bases, with 12 bases between. Germline CDR1 reads DFQATT; CDR2 reads SNEGSKA (reference sequence). The length of the CDR3 is 16 residues. CDR3 in amino acids: CSARDVQTEAKNIQYF. The DNA of the CDR3 is TGCAGTGCTAGAGATGTCCAGACGGAAGCCAAAAACATTCAGTACTTC.

This clonotype was detected a few times. V and J are TRBV7-8 and TRBJ2-7; D not certain. V lost 5 bases, J lost 11 bases, and 25 bases lay in between. This CDR3 spans 15 amino acids. Germline V CDR1 and CDR2: SGHVS, FQNEAQ. The CDR3: CASSTSILPGTLEYF. The DNA for the CDR3 is TGTGCCAGCAGCACGTCAATTCTCCCGGGCACCTTGGAGTACTTC.

This chain uses TRBV29-1 with TRBJ2-2; 7 bases are a match to TRBD1. This CDR3 spans 19 amino acids. CDR1 is SQVTM and CDR2 is ANQGSEA in the germline V gene. J gave up 0 bases and V 4 bases, and 17 bases lay outside the gene matches. This CDR3 is CSVADLGYDRVANTGELFF. The CDR3 bases are TGCAGCGTTGCCGACCTAGGGTACGACAGGGTAGCGAACACCGGGGAGCTGTTTTTT.

The chain uses TRBV5-1 and TRBJ1-1; no definite D call. V lost 0 bases to trimming and J lost 5 bases, with 14 bases between them. CDR1 is SGHRS, CDR2 YFSETQ, per germline. There are 15 residues in the CDR3. As DNA, the CDR3 is TGCGCCAGCAGCTTGGTCGGGGTAGAGGAGACTGAAGCTTTCTTT. Its translation: CASSLVGVEETEAFF.

A few counts support this clonotype. The chain employs TRBV6-5 and TRBJ1-5; possible D gene TRBD1, 5 bases. The CDR3 spans 14 residues. Between the trimmed V and J ends, which lost 4 bases and 6 bases, there was a span of 13 bases. Germline V gene data show CDR1 as MNHEY and CDR2 as SVGAGI. The CDR3 DNA reads as TGTGCCAGCAGTTCTCAGGGTTGGAGTCAGCCCCAGCATTTT. This translates into CASSSQGWSQPQHF.

This clonotype was detected only a few times. The genes are TRBV7-2 and TRBJ1-2; the match to TRBD1 covers 12 bases. Germline assignment: CDR1 SGHTA and CDR2 FQGNSA. This CDR3 comprises 15 residues. The trim removed 5 bases at V and 8 bases at J, leaving 9 bases unmatched. CDR3 region: CASSEPGQGARGYTF. CDR3 DNA sequence: TGTGCCAGCAGCGAACCGGGACAGGGGGCAAGGGGCTACACCTTC. Full variable domain (outside the CDR3, taken from reference TRBV7-2 and TRBJ1-2): GAGVSQSPSNKVTEKGKDVELRCDPISGHTALYWYRQSLGQGLEFLIYFQGNSAPDKSGLPSDRFSAERTGGSVSTLTIQRTQQEDSAVYLCASSEPGQGARGYTFGSGTRLTVV.

V and J are TRBV6-1 and TRBJ2-2; a weak D match, TRBD1 (6 bases). V gave up 1 base and J gave up 4 bases, with 7 bases separating them. CDR1 is MNHNS, CDR2 SASEGT, per germline. The CDR3 sequence is 14 residues long. In nucleotides, the CDR3 is TGTGCCAGCAGTGAAGACAGGGTCACCGGGGAGCTGTTTTTT. It codes for CASSEDRVTGELFF.

V is TRBV5-6 and J is TRBJ2-7, with TRBD2 identical over 12 bases. Per germline, CDR1 SGHDT and CDR2 YYEEEE. With 4 bases clipped from V and 2 bases from J, the junction kept 16 bases outside the gene matches. The CDR3 contains 19 residues. The CDR3 protein is CASSTRTSGVSDSTYEQYF. CDR3 DNA sequence: TGTGCCAGCAGCACCAGGACTAGCGGGGTCTCCGATTCCACCTACGAGCAGTACTTC.

The rearrangement joins TRBV14 to TRBJ2-3; TRBD1 aligns across 7 bases. V shed 5 bases and J 0 bases; nucleotides not matched to a gene: 5. The CDR3 consists of 15 residues. Per germline, CDR1 SGHDN and CDR2 FVKESK. The CDR3 nucleotides read TGTGCCAGCAGCACTAGGGGGCCGAGCACAGATACGCAGTATTTT. This translates into CASSTRGPSTDTQYF. The full variable domain, completed using reference TRBV14 and TRBJ2-3, is EAGVTQFPSHSVIEKGQTVTLRCDPISGHDNLYWYRRVMGKEIKFLLHFVKESKQDESGMPNNRFLAERTGGTYSTLKVQPAELEDSGVYFCASSTRGPSTDTQYFGPGTRLTVL.

This clonotype was seen a few times. The chain employs TRBV9 and TRBJ2-7; D gene uncertain. CDR1 SGDLS and CDR2 YYNGEE come from the germline V gene. CDR3 length: 15 residues. V lost 1 base and J 0 bases, leaving 11 bases between the germline ends. Here the CDR3 DNA reads TGTGCCAGCAGCGTACGCCCGGAAAGCTCCTACGAGCAGTACTTC. Protein: CASSVRPESSYEQYF.